Shown below are 6 T cell receptor beta chains from a single sample sequenced in a study of shared clonotypes between healthy human individuals. Clones were sequenced by immunoSEQ multiplex PCR, and TCRdb holds only the in-frame ones, with some missing. The profile covers hundreds of thousands of clones, with 74% appearing a single time and under 2% taken by the ten largest. Material for sequencing was memory CD4+ T cells sorted from blood. Subset of the sample: CD45RA-negative fraction. These receptors originate from a woman aged 30 to 39 in good health.

In its sample, this clone was seen a few times. The CDR3 region has the DNA TGTGCCAGCATTGGACAGGGGGGTTTTAATGAAAAACTGTTTTTT. It is translated as CASIGQGGFNEKLFF. The chain combines TRBV28 with TRBJ1-4, with TRBD1 identical over 10 bases. Unmatched junction bases numbered 6, after V lost 7 bases and J lost 4 bases. The germline V gene has CDR1 MDHEN and CDR2 SYDVKM. The CDR3 sequence is 15 residues long.

The chain is built from TRBV19 and TRBJ2-3; 9 nucleotides agree with TRBD2. Unmatched junction bases numbered 7, after V lost 0 bases and J lost 0 bases. The CDR3 consists of 18 residues. Per germline, CDR1 LNHDA and CDR2 SQIVND (reference sequence). CDR3 nucleotides: TGTGCCAGTAGTATAGATGAAACTAGCGGGTGGAGCACAGATACGCAGTATTTT. Its translation is CASSIDETSGWSTDTQYF.

The chain combines TRBV29-1 with TRBJ2-5; the match to TRBD2 covers 9 bases. Germline CDR1 reads SQVTM; CDR2 reads ANQGSEA. The CDR3 extends over 14 amino acids. The ends lost 3 bases at V and 7 bases at J; junction bases unmatched: 9. DNA for the CDR3: TGCAGCGTTGAGGGCGCGGGAGGGCCCGGGACCCAGTACTTC. This translates into CSVEGAGGPGTQYF.

This rearrangement joins TRBV5-4 to TRBJ2-3, with a tentative D call TRBD2 (5 bases). This CDR3 has 14 amino acids. V dropped 3 bases and J dropped 6 bases, with 14 bases sitting between them. The germline CDR1 and CDR2 sequences are SGHNT and YYREEE (reference sequence). This CDR3 is CASSSGGLEDTQYF. The CDR3 coding sequence is TGTGCCAGCAGCTCCGGAGGTCTAGAGGATACGCAGTATTTT.

With regard to this clone: The sample holds other DNA sequences that translate to the same CDR3. The chain joins TRBV7-9 to TRBJ1-1; 7 bases agree with TRBD1. The CDR3 contains 14 residues. The V and J ends lost 1 base and 2 bases, in that order; junction bases with no gene match: 1. Per germline, CDR1 SEHNR and CDR2 FQNEAQ (reference sequence). The chain's CDR3 is CASSLGQGNTEAFF. The CDR3 DNA is TGTGCCAGCAGCTTAGGACAGGGCAACACTGAAGCTTTCTTT.

The CDR3 loop is CSAPGAYGYTF. The CDR3 bases are TGCAGTGCTCCGGGAGCCTATGGCTACACCTTC. The gene calls are TRBV20-1 and TRBJ1-2; D remains ambiguous. The ends were cut back, 5 bases at V and 4 bases at J, with 8 bases in the middle. The CDR3 contains 11 residues. Germline-derived CDR1 and CDR2 are DFQATT and SNEGSKA (reference sequence).